This record covers a single T cell receptor (beta chain). Its antigen is unidentified. This specimen comes from a study of identifying expanded T cells in peripheral blood. Study conclusions and caveats: Over approximately two and four weeks, about 15 and 18 clones changed, versus around 1.3 between replicates.

The trim removed 4 bases at V and 6 bases at J, leaving 8 bases unmatched. Per the germline V gene, CDR1 is PRHDT and CDR2 is FYEKMQ (reference sequence). The CDR3 has 15 amino acids. Only in-frame clones appear in the TCRdb table, and some are missing; sequencing was by immunoSEQ multiplex PCR. The data hold about 63,000 clones, with approximately 83% observed a single time. This TCR came from a person between 18 and 75 years old in good health. Material for sequencing was blood. The chain is built from TRBV13 and TRBJ1-1; 10 nucleotides align to TRBD1. The CDR3, as DNA: TGTGCCAGCAGCTGGGGGACAGGGGATGGCGCTGAAGCTTTCTTT. Its translation: CASSWGTGDGAEAFF.